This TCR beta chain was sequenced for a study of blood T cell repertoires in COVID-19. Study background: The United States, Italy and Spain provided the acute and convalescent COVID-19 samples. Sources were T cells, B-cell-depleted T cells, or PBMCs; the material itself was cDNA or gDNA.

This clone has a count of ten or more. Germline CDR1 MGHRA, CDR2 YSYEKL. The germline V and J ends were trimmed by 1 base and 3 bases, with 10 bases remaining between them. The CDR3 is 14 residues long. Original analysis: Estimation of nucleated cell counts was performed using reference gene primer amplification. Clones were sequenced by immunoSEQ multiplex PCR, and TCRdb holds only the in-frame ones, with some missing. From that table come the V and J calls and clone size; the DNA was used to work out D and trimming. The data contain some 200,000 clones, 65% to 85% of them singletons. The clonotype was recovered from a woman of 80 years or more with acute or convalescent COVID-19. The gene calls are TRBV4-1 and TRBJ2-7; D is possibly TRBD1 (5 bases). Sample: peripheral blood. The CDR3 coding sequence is TGCGCCAGCAGCCAAGCAGGGTCGAACTACGAGCAGTACTTC. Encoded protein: CASSQAGSNYEQYF.